Listed below are T cell receptor beta chains from one sample, sequenced in a study of CD8 T cells in Susac syndrome. MiXCR was run by TCRdb on the immunoSEQ multiplex PCR reads, yielding one entry per CDR3 protein. The data hold over 150,000 distinct CDR3 sequences, with 80% to 95% observed a single time. Sample: CD4+ T cells from PBMCs. Receptors originate from a human donor with multiple sclerosis. CDR3s include the opening cysteine and the closing phenylalanine or tryptophan. Fields, in order: clone size, V gene, D gene, J gene, CDR3 DNA, CDR3 protein. D genes are given only for firm matches. Clone sizes are given selectively: once, few, many, or a class where the clone is expanded.

once	TRBV18	NA	TRBJ1-2	TGTGCCAGCTCACCGAGGGTTGAGGATGGCTACACCTTC	CASSPRVEDGYTF
NA	TRBV20-1	NA	TRBJ2-7	TGCAGTGCTAGGACTCCATCCTACGAGCAGTACTTC	CSARTPSYEQYF
NA	TRBV27	NA	TRBJ1-1	TGTGCCAGCAGTTTAGCCAGGAATCTTAACACTGAAGCTTTCTTT	CASSLARNLNTEAFF
NA	TRBV25-1	NA	TRBJ2-1	TGTGCCAGCAGTGGAGACAGACAGCTTTACAATGAGCAGTTCTTC	CASSGDRQLYNEQFF
NA	TRBV21-1	NA	TRBJ2-7	TGTGCCAGCAGCAAATTGGGGAGGACTGAGTCCTACGAGCAGTACTTC	CASSKLGRTESYEQYF
NA	TRBV5-1	TRBD2	TRBJ2-1	TGCGCCAGCAGCAGGGAGGTAGCGGGGGCCAACAATGAGCAGTTCTTC	CASSREVAGANNEQFF
NA	TRBV2	TRBD1	TRBJ2-1	TGTGCCAGCAGGTCGGGACAGAGATCCTACAATGAGCAGTTCTTC	CASRSGQRSYNEQFF
NA	TRBV15	TRBD1	TRBJ1-5	TGTGCCACCAGCAGAGATCGACAGGGAGGTCAGCCCCAGCATTTT	CATSRDRQGGQPQHF
NA	TRBV7-2	NA	TRBJ1-1	TGTGCCAGCAGCTTACCCCCCTGGACTGAAGCTTTCTTT	CASSLPPWTEAFF
NA	TRBV5-1	TRBD1	TRBJ1-6	TGCGCCAGCAGCCTACAGGGGGCTTTGGGGAATTCACCCCTCCACTTT	CASSLQGALGNSPLHF
NA	TRBV30	NA	TRBJ1-4	TGTGCCTGGAGACCTGCTACAGTGCTTAATGAAAAACTGTTTTTT	CAWRPATVLNEKLFF
NA	TRBV28	NA	TRBJ2-1	TGTGCCAGCAAATCGGGGGATAGGACCTACAATGAGCAGTTCTTC	CASKSGDRTYNEQFF
NA	TRBV30	NA	TRBJ2-2	TGTGCCTGGGGGAGGGGGGGGCCCACCGGGGAGCTGTTTTTT	CAWGRGGPTGELFF
NA	TRBV5-1	TRBD2	TRBJ2-5	TGCGCCAGCAGCTCGGCCTTTAGCGGGGAAGAGACCCAGTACTTC	CASSSAFSGEETQYF
NA	TRBV28	TRBD2	TRBJ2-1	TGTGCCAGCAGTTCCTTCACGGGGGGCTCCTACAATGAGCAGTTCTTC	CASSSFTGGSYNEQFF
NA	TRBV2	NA	TRBJ2-3	TGTGCCAGCAGTGAGGGCGGGACAGATACGCAGTATTTT	CASSEGGTDTQYF
NA	TRBV19	NA	TRBJ2-7	TGTGCCAGTTCCAGGGCCTACGAGCAGTACTTC	CASSRAYEQYF
NA	TRBV4-1	TRBD2	TRBJ2-5	TGCGCCAGCAGCCAAGCCCAGGGACTAGCGGGAGGAGATGAGACCCAGTACTTC	CASSQAQGLAGGDETQYF
NA	TRBV30	TRBD1	TRBJ1-5	TGTGCCTGGAGTTACAGGGGTGGTCAGCCCCAGCATTTT	CAWSYRGGQPQHF
NA	TRBV29-1	TRBD1	TRBJ1-2	TGCAGCGTTGAAGACAGGGGGGTGGGCTATGGCTACACCTTC	CSVEDRGVGYGYTF
NA	TRBV9	TRBD1	TRBJ2-2	TGTGCCAGCAGCGTATACACCGGGACAGCCGTTGGCACCGGGGAGCTGTTTTTT	CASSVYTGTAVGTGELFF
NA	TRBV23-1	TRBD1	TRBJ2-7	TGCGCCAGCAGTCAATCGAAACAGGGGGCCCTCTCCTACGAGCAGTACTTC	CASSQSKQGALSYEQYF
NA	TRBV29-1	TRBD1	TRBJ1-1	TGCAGCGTTGAGGGACAGACGAACACTGAAGCTTTCTTT	CSVEGQTNTEAFF
NA	TRBV4-3	NA	TRBJ2-3	TGCGCCAGCAGCCTACACTACCCCCAGGGTACAGATACGCAGTATTTT	CASSLHYPQGTDTQYF
NA	TRBV12-3/TRBV12-4	NA	TRBJ2-3	TGTGCCAGCAGTTTATTCGGTCGGGGCCACATACACACAGATACGCAGTATTTT	CASSLFGRGHIHTDTQYF
once	TRBV18	NA	TRBJ1-1	TGTGCCAGCTCACCAAGGGAGGGCACTGAAGTTTTCTTT	CASSPREGTEVFF
NA	TRBV28	NA	TRBJ2-3	TGTGCCAGCAGCCGCGGACGGGGATCCACAGATACGCAGTATTTT	CASSRGRGSTDTQYF
NA	TRBV20-1	NA	TRBJ1-1	TGCAGTGCTAGAGATATGAGTTCCCGGGGTTATGAAGCTTTCTTT	CSARDMSSRGYEAFF
NA	TRBV28	TRBD2	TRBJ2-5	TGTGCCAGCAGTTTATGGACTAGCGGTGGGGAGACCCAGTACTTC	CASSLWTSGGETQYF
NA	TRBV19	TRBD1	TRBJ1-5	TGTGCCAGTGGTACCTCCCGGGACAGGGTCAATCAGCCCCAGCATTTT	CASGTSRDRVNQPQHF
NA	TRBV20-1	TRBD2	TRBJ2-3	TGCAGTGCTAGGGAATTCGGTAGCGGGACCTCTAGCACAGATACGCAGTATTTT	CSAREFGSGTSSTDTQYF
NA	TRBV18	TRBD1	TRBJ1-2	TGTGCCAGCTCAACAACAGGGGGCCTCTATGGCTACACCTTC	CASSTTGGLYGYTF
NA	TRBV3-1	TRBD1	TRBJ1-1	TGTGCCAGCAGCCAAGGGACAGGGATGAAGGCCGAAGCTTTCTTT	CASSQGTGMKAEAFF
NA	TRBV7-9	NA	TRBJ2-1	TGTGCCAGCAGCCTACAGCAAGGATTGGGGAGGCTCTTC	CASSLQQGLGRLF
NA	TRBV2	NA	TRBJ1-5	TGTGCCAGCAGTGAGGGATATAGCAATCAGCCCCAGCATTTT	CASSEGYSNQPQHF
NA	TRBV7-3	NA	TRBJ2-1	TGTGCCAGCAGCACAGGGAGCTCCTACAATGAGCAGTTCTTC	CASSTGSSYNEQFF
NA	TRBV25-1	NA	TRBJ2-7	TGTGCCAGCAGTGAAGGGGTCCGAGCTTCCTACGAGCAGTACTTC	CASSEGVRASYEQYF
NA	TRBV30	NA	TRBJ2-1	TGTGCCTGGGCAAAGGGGCCGGGACTCAATGAGCAGTTCTTC	CAWAKGPGLNEQFF
NA	TRBV29-1	TRBD1	TRBJ1-1	TGCAGCGCCCAGGGGGTGCGGGCCGAAGCTTTCTTT	CSAQGVRAEAFF
NA	TRBV20-1	NA	TRBJ1-1	TGCAGTGCTAGAGAGGGACAACATTCCACTGAAGCTTTCTTT	CSAREGQHSTEAFF
NA	TRBV6-5	TRBD2	TRBJ2-7	TGTGCCAGCACTTCGGAGGCGGGAGGCAGGTACGAGCAGTACTTC	CASTSEAGGRYEQYF
NA	TRBV12-3/TRBV12-4	NA	TRBJ2-7	TGTGCCAGCAGTTTATACGGCTTCTCCTACGAGCAGTACTTC	CASSLYGFSYEQYF
NA	TRBV12-3/TRBV12-4	NA	TRBJ2-7	TGTGCCAGCAGTTTACGTCGGGTTGACTCCTACGAGCAGTACTTC	CASSLRRVDSYEQYF
NA	TRBV5-1	TRBD1	TRBJ2-7	TGCGCCAGCAGCTTGACGGGACAGAACACCTACGAGCAGTACTTC	CASSLTGQNTYEQYF
once	TRBV7-2	NA	TRBJ2-1	TGTGCCAGCAGCTCCTCTTGGGCTAGCCGTTTCAGTGAGCAGTTCTTC	CASSSSWASRFSEQFF
NA	TRBV15	TRBD1	TRBJ2-7	TGTGCCACCAGCAGAGAAGGGGGACAGATATACGAGCAGTACTTC	CATSREGGQIYEQYF
NA	TRBV5-1	NA	TRBJ2-1	TGCGCCAGCAGCGCCCCGGTAGGTTCCGAGCAGTTCTTC	CASSAPVGSEQFF
NA	TRBV5-6	NA	TRBJ1-6	TGTGCCAGCAGCCAACTCGGCGGGAGCTCCTATAATTCACCCCTCCACTTT	CASSQLGGSSYNSPLHF
once	TRBV9	NA	TRBJ1-3	TGTGCCAGCAGCGTGGGGACTGAAGGCTCTGAAAACACCATATATTTT	CASSVGTEGSENTIYF
NA	TRBV29-1	NA	TRBJ2-3	TGCAGCGCTAAGGGACGGGGAAGCACAGATACGCAGTATTTT	CSAKGRGSTDTQYF
NA	TRBV30	TRBD2	TRBJ2-7	TGTGCCTGGAGTCTTTCGGGGGGGCCGGGGATATACGAGCAGTACTTC	CAWSLSGGPGIYEQYF
NA	TRBV28	NA	TRBJ2-1	TGTGCCAGCAGCCCCCACAGTTTCGGAAACAATGAGCAGTTCTTC	CASSPHSFGNNEQFF
NA	TRBV4-3	NA	TRBJ2-2	TGCGCCAGCAGCCATGCGGCGGACACCGGGGAGCTGTTTTTT	CASSHAADTGELFF